Listed here is a single T cell receptor beta chain. Its antigen is still unknown. One entry per CDR3 protein, called by TCRdb with MiXCR from the reads. The table shows 380,000 or so distinct CDR3 sequences, with around a third occurring only once. This sample stems from a study of T cell repertoires in cytomegalovirus infection. CDR1 is SGHTA, CDR2 FQGNSA, per germline. Trimming took off 6 bases at V and 4 bases at J, with 15 bases between the two ends. This CDR3 is 14 amino acids long. The J gene is TRBJ2-5, the V gene TRBV7-2, with D tentatively TRBD1 (6 bases). Specimen: cultured PBMCs, collected from culture after CMV antigen stimulation. The receptor's source is a human donor in good health (CMV status not recorded). Some clones in this sample may be carry-over from other donors' samples. For the CDR3, the DNA is TGTGCCAGCAGTCCCACAGGGTCCCTAGAGACCCAGTACTTC. It encodes CASSPTGSLETQYF.